The present entry profiles one T cell receptor (beta chain) with its context. Libraries were prepared by immunoSEQ multiplex PCR; TCRdb keeps only in-frame clonotypes and omits some of them. The data show around 70,000 clones, 85% to 90% seen once. This sample was included in a study of identifying expanded T cells in peripheral blood. V dropped 0 bases and J dropped 0 bases, with 10 bases sitting between them. This CDR3 contains 16 residues. Per germline, CDR1 SGHTS and CDR2 YDEGEE. The sequence was obtained from a person aged 18 to 75 in good health. Sample: blood. This chain uses TRBV5-8 with TRBJ1-5; TRBD1 might be the D (6 bases). CDR3 nucleotides: TGTGCCAGCAGCTTGGGGACAGTTTATAGCAATCAGCCCCAGCATTTT. As protein: CASSLGTVYSNQPQHF.